This T cell receptor (beta chain) was captured by sequencing in a study of cytomegalovirus exposure and HLA in healthy donors. General study results and limits: In a later analysis, a missense DCLRE1C variant was linked to TCR beta V- and J-gene trimming. Presence/absence analyses assumed roughly uniform sequencing depth across donors. In vitro work confirmed that three CMV-associated chains recognize CMV antigens. Reports showed the classifier diagnosing cytomegalovirus status with high specificity and sensitivity.

In regard to this clone: Its specificity is unknown.

There are 15 residues in the CDR3. In germline, CDR1 is SGHTS, CDR2 YDEGEE. Trimming removed 2 bases from V and 5 bases from J; junction bases left unmatched: 8. Primers for the PCR totalled 60 Vbeta and 13 Jbeta. The method was immunoSEQ multiplex PCR; TCRdb's version includes in-frame clones alone and lacks a portion of them. The table has more than 95,000 clones, under 85% seen once. Sequencing was done on a sample of PBMCs. The V gene is TRBV5-8, the J gene TRBJ2-3; TRBD2 matches at 7 bases. The clonotype originates from a man aged 25-40 years in good health and CMV-seronegative. This chain's CDR3 is CASSFGGGDQDTQYF. The CDR3 DNA is TGTGCCAGCAGCTTCGGCGGGGGAGATCAAGATACGCAGTATTTT.